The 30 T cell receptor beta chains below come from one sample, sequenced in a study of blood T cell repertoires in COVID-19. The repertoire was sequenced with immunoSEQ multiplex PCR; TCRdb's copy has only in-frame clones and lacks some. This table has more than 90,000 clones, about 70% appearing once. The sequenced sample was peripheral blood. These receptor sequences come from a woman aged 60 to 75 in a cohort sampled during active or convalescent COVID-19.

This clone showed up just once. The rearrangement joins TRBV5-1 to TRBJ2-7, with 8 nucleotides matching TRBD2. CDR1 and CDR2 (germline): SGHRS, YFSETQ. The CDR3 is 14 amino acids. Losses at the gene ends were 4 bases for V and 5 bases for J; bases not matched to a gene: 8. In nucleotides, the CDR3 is TGCGCCAGCAGCGACGGGGGGGAGGTCGACGAGCAGTACTTC. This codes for CASSDGGEVDEQYF.

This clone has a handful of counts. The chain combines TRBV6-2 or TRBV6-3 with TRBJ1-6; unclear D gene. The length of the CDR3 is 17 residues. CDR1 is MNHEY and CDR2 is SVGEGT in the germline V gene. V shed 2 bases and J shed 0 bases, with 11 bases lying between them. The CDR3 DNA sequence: TGTGCCAGCAGTTACAGACTTACGACCTCCTATAATTCACCCCTCCACTTT. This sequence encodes CASSYRLTTSYNSPLHF.

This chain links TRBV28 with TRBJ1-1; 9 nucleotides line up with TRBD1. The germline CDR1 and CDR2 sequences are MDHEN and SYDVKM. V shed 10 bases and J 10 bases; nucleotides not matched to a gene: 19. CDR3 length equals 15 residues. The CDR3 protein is CATAPQDRGGVGAFF. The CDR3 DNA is TGTGCCACAGCTCCACAGGACAGGGGAGGTGTTGGAGCTTTCTTT. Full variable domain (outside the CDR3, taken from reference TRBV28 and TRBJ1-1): DVKVTQSSRYLVKRTGEKVFLECVQDMDHENMFWYRQDPGLGLRLIYFSYDVKMKEKGDIPEGYSVSREKKERFSLILESASTNQTSMYLCATAPQDRGGVGAFFGQGTRLTVV.

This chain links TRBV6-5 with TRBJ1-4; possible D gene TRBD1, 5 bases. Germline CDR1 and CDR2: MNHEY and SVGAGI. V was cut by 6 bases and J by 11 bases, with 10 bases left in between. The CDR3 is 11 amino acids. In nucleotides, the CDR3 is TGTGCCAGCAGGGGGGGAGGGAAACTGTTTTTT. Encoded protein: CASRGGGKLFF.

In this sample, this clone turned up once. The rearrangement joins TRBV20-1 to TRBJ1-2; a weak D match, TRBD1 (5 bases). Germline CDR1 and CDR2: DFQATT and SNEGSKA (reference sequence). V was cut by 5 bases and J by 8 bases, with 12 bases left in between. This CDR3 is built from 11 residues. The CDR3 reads CSAQTGGGYTF. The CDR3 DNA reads TGCAGTGCTCAAACCGGGGGAGGCTACACCTTC.

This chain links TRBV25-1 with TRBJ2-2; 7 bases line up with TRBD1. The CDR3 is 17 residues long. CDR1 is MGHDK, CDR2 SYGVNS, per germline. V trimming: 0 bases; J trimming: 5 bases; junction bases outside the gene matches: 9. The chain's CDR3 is CASSEYEGTGVTGELFF. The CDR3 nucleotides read TGTGCCAGCAGTGAATATGAGGGAACAGGGGTGACCGGGGAGCTGTTTTTT.

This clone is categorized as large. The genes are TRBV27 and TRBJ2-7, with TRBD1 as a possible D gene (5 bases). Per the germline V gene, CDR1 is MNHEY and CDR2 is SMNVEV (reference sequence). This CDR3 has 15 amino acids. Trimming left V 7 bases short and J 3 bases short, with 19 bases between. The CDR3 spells CASTPVPGLSYEQYF. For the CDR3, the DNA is TGTGCCAGCACCCCCGTCCCAGGGTTGAGCTACGAGCAGTACTTC.

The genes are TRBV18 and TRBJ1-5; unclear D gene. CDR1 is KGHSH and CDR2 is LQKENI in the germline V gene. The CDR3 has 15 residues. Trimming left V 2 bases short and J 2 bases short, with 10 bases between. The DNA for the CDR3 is TGTGCCAGCTCACCAGGTGGGCCAGGCAATCAGCCCCAGCATTTT. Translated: CASSPGGPGNQPQHF.

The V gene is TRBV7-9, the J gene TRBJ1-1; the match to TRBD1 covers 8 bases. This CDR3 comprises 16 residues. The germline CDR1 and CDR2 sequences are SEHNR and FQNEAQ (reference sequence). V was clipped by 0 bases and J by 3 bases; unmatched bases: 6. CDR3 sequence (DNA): TGTGCCAGCAGCTTAGCGGGGAAACAGGGGGACACTGAAGCTTTCTTT. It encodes CASSLAGKQGDTEAFF. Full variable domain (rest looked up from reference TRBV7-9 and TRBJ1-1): DTGVSQNPRHKITKRGQNVTFRCDPISEHNRLYWYRQTLGQGPEFLTYFQNEAQLEKSRLLSDRFSAERPKGSFSTLEIQRTEQGDSAMYLCASSLAGKQGDTEAFFGQGTRLTVV.

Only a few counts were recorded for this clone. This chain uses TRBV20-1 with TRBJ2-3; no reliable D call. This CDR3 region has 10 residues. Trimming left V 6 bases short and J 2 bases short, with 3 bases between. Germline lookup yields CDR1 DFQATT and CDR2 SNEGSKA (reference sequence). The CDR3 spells CSALTDTQYF. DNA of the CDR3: TGCAGTGCCCTCACAGATACGCAGTATTTT.

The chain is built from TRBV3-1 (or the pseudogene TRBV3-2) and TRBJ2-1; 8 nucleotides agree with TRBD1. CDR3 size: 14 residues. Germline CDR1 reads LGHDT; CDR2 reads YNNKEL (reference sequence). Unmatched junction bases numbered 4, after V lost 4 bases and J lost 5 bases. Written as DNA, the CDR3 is TGTGCCAGCAGCCGCCGGGACAGGAACAATGAGCAGTTCTTC. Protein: CASSRRDRNNEQFF.

The CDR3 nucleotides read TGCGCCAGCAGCATGGGGACAGGTAATCAGCCCCAGCATTTT. It specifies CASSMGTGNQPQHF. The chain employs TRBV5-1 and TRBJ1-5, with TRBD1 matching over 8 bases. V gave up 4 bases and J gave up 4 bases; unmatched junction bases: 4. Germline values: CDR1 SGHRS, CDR2 YFSETQ. This CDR3 comprises 14 residues.

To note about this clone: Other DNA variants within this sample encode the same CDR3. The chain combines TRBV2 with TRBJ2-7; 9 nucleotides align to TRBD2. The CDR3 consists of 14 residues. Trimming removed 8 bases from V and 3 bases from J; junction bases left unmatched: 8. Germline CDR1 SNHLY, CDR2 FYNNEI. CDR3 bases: TGTGCCAGCCGGGCGGGGGGGGGCGGCTACGAGCAGTACTTC. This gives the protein CASRAGGGGYEQYF.

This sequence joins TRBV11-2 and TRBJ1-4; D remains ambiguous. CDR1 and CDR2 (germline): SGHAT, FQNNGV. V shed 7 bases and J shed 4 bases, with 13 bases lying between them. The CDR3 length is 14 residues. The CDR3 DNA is TGTGCCAGCACCGGATCGCGGATTAATGAAAAACTGTTTTTT. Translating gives CASTGSRINEKLFF.

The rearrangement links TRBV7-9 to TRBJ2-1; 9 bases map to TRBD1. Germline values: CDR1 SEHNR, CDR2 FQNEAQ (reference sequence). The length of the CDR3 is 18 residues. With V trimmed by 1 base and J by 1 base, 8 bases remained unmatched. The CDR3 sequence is CASSLVAPGQGSYNEQFF. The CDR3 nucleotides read TGTGCCAGCAGCTTAGTGGCCCCTGGACAGGGGTCCTACAATGAGCAGTTCTTC. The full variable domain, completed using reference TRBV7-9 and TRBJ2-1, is DTGVSQNPRHKITKRGQNVTFRCDPISEHNRLYWYRQTLGQGPEFLTYFQNEAQLEKSRLLSDRFSAERPKGSFSTLEIQRTEQGDSAMYLCASSLVAPGQGSYNEQFFGPGTRLTVL.

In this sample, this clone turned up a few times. The DNA of the CDR3 is TGCGCCAGCAGCCACCAGGGGCCCCCTTTCTACGAGCAGTACTTC. Residues: CASSHQGPPFYEQYF. The J gene is TRBJ2-7, the V gene TRBV5-1; TRBD1 is a possible D gene (6 bases). V lost 4 bases to trimming and J lost 3 bases, with 17 bases between them. The CDR3 totals 15 residues. Germline V gene data show CDR1 as SGHRS and CDR2 as YFSETQ.

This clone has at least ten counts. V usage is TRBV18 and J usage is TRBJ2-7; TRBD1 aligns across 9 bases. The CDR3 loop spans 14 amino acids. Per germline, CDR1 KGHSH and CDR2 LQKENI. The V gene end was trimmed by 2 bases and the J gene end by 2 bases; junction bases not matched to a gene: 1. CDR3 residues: CASSPWTGAYEQYF. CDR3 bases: TGTGCCAGCTCACCATGGACAGGGGCCTACGAGCAGTACTTC.

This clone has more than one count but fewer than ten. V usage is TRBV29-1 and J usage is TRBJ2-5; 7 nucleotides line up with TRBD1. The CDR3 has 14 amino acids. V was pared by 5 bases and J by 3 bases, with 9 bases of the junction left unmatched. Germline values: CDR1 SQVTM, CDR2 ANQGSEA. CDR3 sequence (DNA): TGCAGCGTTCCCGCCCCTGGGACAGAAGAGACCCAGTACTTC. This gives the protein CSVPAPGTEETQYF.

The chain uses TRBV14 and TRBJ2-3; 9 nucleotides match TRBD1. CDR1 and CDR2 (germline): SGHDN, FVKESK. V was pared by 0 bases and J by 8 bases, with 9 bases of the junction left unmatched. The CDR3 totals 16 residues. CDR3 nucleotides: TGTGCCAGCAGCCAAGATTTTGGACAGGGGTTGACTACGCAGTATTTT. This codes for CASSQDFGQGLTTQYF.

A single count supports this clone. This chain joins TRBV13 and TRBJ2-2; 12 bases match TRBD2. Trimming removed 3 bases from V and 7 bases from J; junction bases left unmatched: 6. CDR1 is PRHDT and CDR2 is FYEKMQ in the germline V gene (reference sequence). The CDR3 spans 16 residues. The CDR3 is CASSFGRTSGDGELFF. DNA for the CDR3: TGTGCCAGCAGCTTCGGGCGGACTAGCGGGGACGGGGAGCTGTTTTTT. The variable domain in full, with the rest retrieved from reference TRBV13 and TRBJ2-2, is AAGVIQSPRHLIKEKRETATLKCYPIPRHDTVYWYQQGPGQDPQFLISFYEKMQSDKGSIPDRFSAQQFSDYHSELNMSSLELGDSALYFCASSFGRTSGDGELFFGEGSRLTVL.

The CDR3 coding sequence is TGTGCCAGTAGTAGGACAGGGAGCTCTGGGGCCAACGTCCTGACTTTC. Translation: CASSRTGSSGANVLTF. This chain uses TRBV19 with TRBJ2-6; 8 nucleotides agree with TRBD1. Germline lookup yields CDR1 LNHDA and CDR2 SQIVND (reference sequence). The CDR3 spans 16 residues. V gave up 4 bases and J gave up 0 bases; unmatched junction bases: 2.

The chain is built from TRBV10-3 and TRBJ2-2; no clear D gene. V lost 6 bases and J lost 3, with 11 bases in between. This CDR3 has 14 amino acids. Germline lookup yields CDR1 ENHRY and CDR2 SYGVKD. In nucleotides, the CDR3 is TGTGCCATCAGGCCAGGTTGGGACACCGGGGAGCTGTTTTTT. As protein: CAIRPGWDTGELFF.

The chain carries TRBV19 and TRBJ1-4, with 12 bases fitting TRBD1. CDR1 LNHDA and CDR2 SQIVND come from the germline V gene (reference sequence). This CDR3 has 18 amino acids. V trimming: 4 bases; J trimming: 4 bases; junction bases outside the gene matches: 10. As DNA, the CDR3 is TGTGCCAGTAGTACAATCCCGGGACAGGGGGCCGTTAATGAAAAACTGTTTTTT. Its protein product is CASSTIPGQGAVNEKLFF. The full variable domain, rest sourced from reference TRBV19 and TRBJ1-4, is DGGITQSPKYLFRKEGQNVTLSCEQNLNHDAMYWYRQDPGQGLRLIYYSQIVNDFQKGDIAEGYSVSREKKESFPLTVTSAQKNPTAFYLCASSTIPGQGAVNEKLFFGSGTQLSVL.

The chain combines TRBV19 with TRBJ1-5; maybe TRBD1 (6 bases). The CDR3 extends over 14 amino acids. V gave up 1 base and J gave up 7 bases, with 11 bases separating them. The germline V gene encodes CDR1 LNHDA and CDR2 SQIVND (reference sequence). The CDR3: CASSIVGAKQPQHF. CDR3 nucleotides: TGTGCCAGTAGTATAGTGGGGGCGAAGCAGCCCCAGCATTTT.

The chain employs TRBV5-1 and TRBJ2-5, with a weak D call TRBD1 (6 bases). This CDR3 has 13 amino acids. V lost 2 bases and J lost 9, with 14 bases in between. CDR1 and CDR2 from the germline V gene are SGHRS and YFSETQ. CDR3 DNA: TGCGCCAGCAGCTTAGAGGGGGTTCAGGCCCAGTACTTC. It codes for CASSLEGVQAQYF.

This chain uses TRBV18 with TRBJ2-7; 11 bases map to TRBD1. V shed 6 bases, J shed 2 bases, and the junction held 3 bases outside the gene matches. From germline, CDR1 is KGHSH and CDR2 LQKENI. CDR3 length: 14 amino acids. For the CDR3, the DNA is TGTGCCAGCTCGTTGGGACAGGGGGCCTACGAGCAGTACTTC. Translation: CASSLGQGAYEQYF.

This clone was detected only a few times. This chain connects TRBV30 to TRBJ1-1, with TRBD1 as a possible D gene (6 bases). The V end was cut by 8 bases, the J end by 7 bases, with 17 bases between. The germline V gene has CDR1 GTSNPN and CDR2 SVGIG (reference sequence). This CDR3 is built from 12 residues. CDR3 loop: CAGEGGGSEAFF. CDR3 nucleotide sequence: TGTGCCGGCGAGGGGGGAGGGAGTGAAGCTTTCTTT. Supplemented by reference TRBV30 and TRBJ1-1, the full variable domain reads SQTIHQWPATLVQPVGSPLSLECTVEGTSNPNLYWYRQAAGRGLQLLFYSVGIGQISSEVPQNLSASRPQDRQFILSSKKLLLSDSGFYLCAGEGGGSEAFFGQGTRLTVV.

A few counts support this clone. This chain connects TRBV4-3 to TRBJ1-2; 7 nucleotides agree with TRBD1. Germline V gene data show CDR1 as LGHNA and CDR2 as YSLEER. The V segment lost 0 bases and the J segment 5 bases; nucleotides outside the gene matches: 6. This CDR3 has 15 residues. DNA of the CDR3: TGCGCCAGCAGCCAAGAACTACAGGGGATGTATGGCTACACCTTC. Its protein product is CASSQELQGMYGYTF.

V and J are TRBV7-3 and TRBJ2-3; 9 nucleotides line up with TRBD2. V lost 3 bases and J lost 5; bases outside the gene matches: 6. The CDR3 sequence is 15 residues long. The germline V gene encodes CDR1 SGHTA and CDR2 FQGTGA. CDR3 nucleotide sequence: TGTGCCAGCAGCTTTGGCGGGGGGGCCGGAGATACGCAGTATTTT. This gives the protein CASSFGGGAGDTQYF.

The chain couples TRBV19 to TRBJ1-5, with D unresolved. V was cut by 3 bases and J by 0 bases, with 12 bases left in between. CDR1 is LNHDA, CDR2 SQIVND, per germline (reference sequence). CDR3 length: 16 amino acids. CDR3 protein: CASSMWEVRSNQPQHF. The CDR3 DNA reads TGTGCCAGTAGTATGTGGGAGGTTCGTAGCAATCAGCCCCAGCATTTT.